This entry is about one TCR beta chain. Its cognate antigen is unknown. CDR1 is SGHTA, CDR2 FQGNSA, per germline. V was pared by 3 bases and J by 1 base, with 9 bases between. The length of the CDR3 is 14 residues. The data are from a study of cytomegalovirus exposure and HLA in healthy donors. Study background: One earlier analysis, a look at 150 million to 200 million T cells, found approximately 120 million unique TCR beta sequences. Study-level points and caveats: A later analysis reportedly found that, within productive TCRs, an Asian-associated ancestry cluster had fewer N-insertions than the mean observed across the roughly 700 donors. Rarity characterized most TCR sequences, yet some public TCRs appeared in many donors.

The PCR ran on 60 Vbeta and 13 Jbeta primers. Sequencing used immunoSEQ multiplex PCR; TCRdb keeps in-frame clones, though not all of them. The table includes about 180,000 clones, around 81% detected once. The chain recombines TRBV7-2 with TRBJ1-1; a weak D match, TRBD1 (5 bases). The sequenced sample consisted of PBMCs. The sequence was collected from a man aged 35 to 55 in good health and CMV-seronegative. CDR3 residues: CASSLWQGNTEAFF. The CDR3 DNA reads as TGTGCCAGCAGCTTGTGGCAGGGGAACACTGAAGCTTTCTTT. Full variable domain (outside the CDR3, taken from reference TRBV7-2 and TRBJ1-1): GAGVSQSPSNKVTEKGKDVELRCDPISGHTALYWYRQSLGQGLEFLIYFQGNSAPDKSGLPSDRFSAERTGGSVSTLTIQRTQQEDSAVYLCASSLWQGNTEAFFGQGTRLTVV.